This T cell receptor beta chain was obtained from a study of shared clonotypes between healthy human individuals. Study-level background: Researchers assigned three CD4 naive, three CD4 memory, two CD8 naive and one CD8 memory plate to each donor.

Some clones are missing from TCRdb's copy, which holds only in-frame ones; the method was immunoSEQ multiplex PCR. Seen here are some 2.4 million clones, 80% to 95% observed once, and the top ten hold approximately 0.37%. The V end was cut by 7 bases, the J end by 8 bases, with 16 bases between. The germline gives CDR1 MDHEN, CDR2 SYDVKM. CDR3 length: 13 residues. This sequence originates from a young man in good health. Some clones in this sample may be carry-over from other donors' samples. Specimen: naive CD4+ T cells from PBMCs. Noted subset: CD45RA+ positively selected. V usage is TRBV28 and J usage is TRBJ2-3; D not certain. CDR3 in amino acids: CASTPRSLATQYF. CDR3 DNA: TGTGCCAGCACCCCCCGATCATTAGCTACGCAGTATTTT.